The source of this TCR beta chain is a study of T cells expressing NK-cell markers. Across the study: There were seven HCMV-seropositive donors and one seronegative donor among the eight sequenced.

Germline lookup yields CDR1 SQVTM and CDR2 ANQGSEA. The CDR3 sequence is 13 residues long. A remark on this clonotype: The antigen remains unidentified.

The study, taken as a whole, reports: Unclear, still, was the HCMV specificity of the expanded NKG2C+ T cell clones. The CD3+CD56-NKG2C+ fraction was also led by these clonotypes in four donors.

UMIs accompanied the 5'RACE template switching by which TCR beta cDNA was made. TCRdb derives one entry per CDR3 protein from the 5' RACE reads, leaving out DNA. The table lists over 250,000 distinct CDR3 sequences, with 4.2% in the top ten. This rearrangement joins TRBV29-1 to TRBJ1-4; TCRdb returns TRBD1, unconfirmable since there is no DNA. The sequence was collected from a woman aged 18 to 75 in good health. The sequencing sample was made of blood T cells: a sorted CD56 or NKG2C T cell subset, CD4+ or CD8+ T cells, or bulk PBMC T cells (not recorded which). The CDR3 sequence is CSVLRGQGEKLFF.